The clone carrying this T cell receptor beta chain was seen many times. Antigen: not known. A library of TCRbeta sequences, prepared with unique molecular identifiers, was generated. MiXCR, run by TCRdb on the PCR reads, gives a single entry per CDR3 protein. The repertoire holds around 500,000 distinct CDR3 sequences, with 23% as singletons. The CDR3 totals 14 residues. After removal of 4 bases from V and 4 bases from J, the junction contained 5 bases not matched to a gene. The source of the sample is a study of T-cell reconstitution after alpha-beta-depleted transplantation in children. Study results and limitations: Newly made T cells mostly supplied T-cell counts and diversity one year after transplant. Surviving recipient T cells and thymic progenitors accounted for the high day-60 TCRbeta diversity observed in some patients. Expanded graft clones, several hundred of them, were reportedly the source of alpha-beta T cells about two months after transplant.

The input for sequencing was PBMCs, mostly from graft donor cells, taken 360 days after TCRalphabeta/CD19-depleted stem cell transplant. The V and J genes are TRBV12-3 or TRBV12-4 and TRBJ2-5; 8 bases fit TRBD2. This sequence was found in a boy under three years old who had a stem cell transplant for acute myeloid leukemia, so the T cells may come from the graft donor. The CDR3 here is CASSSSGGTETQYF. Here the CDR3 DNA reads TGTGCCAGCAGTTCGAGCGGGGGCACAGAGACCCAGTACTTC.